A single sample is the source of the 19 T cell receptor beta chains below, sequenced in a study of neurological immune-mediated disorders. TCRdb called the 5' RACE reads again in MiXCR, with one record for every CDR3 protein. The repertoire holds approximately 40,000 distinct CDR3 sequences, with 10% as singletons. Sequenced material: PBMCs. These receptors came from a woman younger than 45 with HTLV-1-associated myelopathy (HAM/TSP).

Ten or more counts support this clonotype. The J gene is TRBJ1-3, the V gene TRBV7-9; D remains ambiguous. The germline gives CDR1 SEHNR, CDR2 FQNEAQ (reference sequence). The CDR3 is 13 residues long. The V gene lost 6 bases and the J gene lost 2 bases, with 8 bases spanning the gap. The CDR3 DNA reads as TGTGCCAGCAGTACTCAGGCTGGAAACACCATATATTTT. It translates to CASSTQAGNTIYF.

In its sample, this clonotype was seen many times. This sequence joins TRBV3-1 and TRBJ2-4; D may be TRBD1 (5 bases). V was cut by 3 bases and J by 0 bases, with 21 bases left in between. The CDR3 has 19 residues. Germline V CDR1 and CDR2: LGHDT, YNNKEL (reference sequence). The CDR3 protein is CASSHRQKEYSLAKNIQYF. The CDR3 coding sequence is TGTGCCAGCAGCCATCGACAGAAGGAATACTCACTAGCCAAAAACATTCAGTACTTC.

In its sample, this clonotype was seen many times. This chain links TRBV5-1 with TRBJ2-1; D might be TRBD2 (6 bases). The CDR3 is 17 residues long. Germline V CDR1 and CDR2: SGHRS, YFSETQ. Trimming shortened V by 4 bases and J by 0 bases, and 17 bases separated the two germline ends. DNA of the CDR3: TGCGCCAGCAGCCGGACGACCAGGGAGGTCTCCTACAATGAGCAGTTCTTC. Its protein product is CASSRTTREVSYNEQFF. Complete variable domain (other parts from reference TRBV5-1 and TRBJ2-1): KAGVTQTPRYLIKTRGQQVTLSCSPISGHRSVSWYQQTPGQGLQFLFEYFSETQRNKGNFPGRFSGRQFSNSRSEMNVSTLELGDSALYLCASSRTTREVSYNEQFFGPGTRLTVL.

This clonotype is labeled as medium-sized. The chain joins TRBV20-1 to TRBJ1-4; tentative D call: TRBD1 (6 bases). The CDR3 spans 12 residues. Germline assignment: CDR1 DFQATT and CDR2 SNEGSKA (reference sequence). The V end lost 3 bases, the J end lost 8 bases, and 10 bases lay between the germline ends. In nucleotides, the CDR3 is TGCAGTGCTAGCCACAGGGAGGAAAAACTGTTTTTT. Its translation: CSASHREEKLFF.

This clonotype was picked up one time. Mismatch with germline at one junction end may stem from a read error. V usage is TRBV7-9 and J usage is TRBJ1-6; D ambiguous. The CDR3 consists of 13 residues. Germline V gene lookup returns CDR1 SEHNR and CDR2 FQNEAQ (reference sequence). CDR3 sequence reads: CASRLVEGSPLHF. The DNA for the CDR3 is TGTGCCAGCAGATTAGTGGAAGGTTCACCCCTCCACTTT.

There are many counts of this clonotype. This chain uses TRBV5-1 with TRBJ2-1; tentative D call: TRBD2 (6 bases). CDR1 is SGHRS, CDR2 YFSETQ, per germline. Trimming removed 0 bases at V and 10 bases at J, with 14 bases between. This CDR3 spans 14 amino acids. CDR3 coding DNA: TGCGCCAGCAGCTTGGTCCCGGGGGTCGGGGAGCAGTTCTTC. Its translation: CASSLVPGVGEQFF.

This clonotype was counted ten times or more. The chain links TRBV20-1 to TRBJ1-5; no definite D call. Trimming cost V 0 bases and J 5 bases, with 8 bases left between them. This CDR3 spans 13 amino acids. Germline V gives CDR1 DFQATT, CDR2 SNEGSKA (reference sequence). The DNA of the CDR3 is TGCAGTGCTAGAGATAGCCGGGATCAGCCCCAGCATTTT. Residues: CSARDSRDQPQHF.

This clonotype has a count of ten or more. The CDR3 region is CASIGRSTGTDTQYF. The CDR3 nucleotides read TGTGCCAGCATTGGACGATCAACTGGCACAGATACGCAGTATTTT. The chain recombines TRBV6-1 with TRBJ2-3; D remains ambiguous. The CDR3 is 15 amino acids. Trimming pared 7 bases from V and 1 base from J, leaving 15 bases between. CDR1 and CDR2 from the germline V gene are MNHNS and SASEGT.

This clonotype was recorded at least ten times. The chain employs TRBV20-1 and TRBJ2-5; a possible D gene is TRBD1 (5 bases). CDR1 DFQATT and CDR2 SNEGSKA come from the germline V gene (reference sequence). V lost 0 bases to trimming and J lost 4 bases, with 15 bases between them. This CDR3 has 15 residues. This CDR3 is CSARDWPGFGETQYF. In DNA, the CDR3 is TGCAGTGCTAGAGATTGGCCAGGGTTTGGAGAGACCCAGTACTTC.

This clonotype came up many times. The V call is TRBV5-1, the J call TRBJ1-1, with D hard to call. The ends were cut back, 1 base at V and 4 bases at J, with 11 bases in the middle. This CDR3 comprises 14 residues. Germline values: CDR1 SGHRS, CDR2 YFSETQ. The CDR3 loop reads CASSLSEGGTEAFF. The CDR3 region has the DNA TGCGCCAGCAGCTTGTCGGAGGGAGGCACTGAAGCTTTCTTT.

This clonotype was counted many times. DNA for the CDR3: TGCAGTGCTAGAGGTCCGACAGAAAACATTCAGTACTTC. It yields the protein CSARGPTENIQYF. V is TRBV20-1 and J is TRBJ2-4, with TRBD1 as a possible D gene (5 bases). V gave up 1 base and J gave up 5 bases, with 9 bases separating them. This CDR3 has 13 amino acids. Germline CDR1 is DFQATT and CDR2 is SNEGSKA (reference sequence).

The gene calls are TRBV30 and TRBJ2-7, with D unclear. The CDR3 extends over 13 amino acids. V lost 0 bases and J 3 bases, leaving 9 bases between the germline ends. Germline V gives CDR1 GTSNPN, CDR2 SVGIG (reference sequence). CDR3 sequence (DNA): TGTGCCTGGAGTGTATCGGTTGGCTACGAGCAGTACTTC. Translating it yields CAWSVSVGYEQYF.

The chain combines TRBV5-5 with TRBJ2-7; 8 positions agree with TRBD1. The germline CDR1 and CDR2 sequences are SGHKS and YYEKEE (reference sequence). Trimming cost V 4 bases and J 3 bases; bases outside gene matches: 15. This CDR3 comprises 17 residues. CDR3 DNA: TGTGCCAGCAGCACGCCAACTCACATGACAGGGGTCTACGAGCAGTACTTC. Its protein product is CASSTPTHMTGVYEQYF.

This clonotype was counted only a few times. This clone may be a read error of a much larger clone one base away. The rearrangement joins TRBV20-1 to TRBJ2-3; D may correspond to TRBD1 or TRBD2 (5 bases each). The germline CDR1 and CDR2 sequences are DFQATT and SNEGSKA (reference sequence). The CDR3 length is 16 residues. The ends were cut back, 0 bases at V and 0 bases at J, with 13 bases in the middle. Here the CDR3 DNA reads TGCAGTGCTAGAGATATAACGGGACCTAGCACAGATACGCAGTATTTT. Translation gives CSARDITGPSTDTQYF.

This clonotype was seen repeatedly, ten times or more. This chain connects TRBV20-1 to TRBJ1-1; D is undetermined. The CDR3 has 13 residues. V lost 6 bases, J lost 4 bases, and 15 bases lay in between. Germline V CDR1 and CDR2: DFQATT, SNEGSKA (reference sequence). Written as DNA, the CDR3 is TGCAGTGCCGACTCGGGGTGGTTCACTGAAGCTTTCTTT. Its protein is CSADSGWFTEAFF.

In regard to this clonotype: At one boundary the junction diverges from the germline segment, which might be a read error. The V gene is TRBV12-3 or TRBV12-4, the J gene TRBJ1-3; TRBD1 matches at 11 bases. This CDR3 contains 15 residues. The CDR3 loop is CSSRWTGGNRNIIYF. CDR3 nucleotide sequence: TGTTCCAGCAGGTGGACAGGGGGCAATAGAAACATCATATATTTT.

The sample holds many counts of this clonotype. The V and J genes are TRBV7-2 and TRBJ2-3; D might be TRBD1 (6 bases). CDR1 is SGHTA, CDR2 FQGNSA, per germline. V lost 6 bases to trimming and J lost 5 bases, with 18 bases between them. The CDR3 is 15 amino acids. The CDR3 region has the DNA TGTGCCAGCAGGCCCCAGGGGTTGGGGTTAGATACGCAGTATTTT. Its protein is CASRPQGLGLDTQYF.

The sample holds many counts of this clonotype. The rearrangement links TRBV13 to TRBJ2-1; unclear D gene. Germline loops: CDR1 PRHDT, CDR2 FYEKMQ (reference sequence). Deletions cut 2 bases from V and 6 bases from J, with 8 bases between. The CDR3 runs to 13 residues. CDR3 protein: CASSLLGGNEQFF. The CDR3 bases are TGTGCCAGCAGCTTATTAGGTGGCAATGAGCAGTTCTTC.

This clonotype was detected ten times or more. The chain recombines TRBV20-1 with TRBJ2-1; maybe TRBD2 (5 bases). Germline loops: CDR1 DFQATT, CDR2 SNEGSKA (reference sequence). The CDR3 contains 15 residues. Trimming stripped 0 bases from V and 7 bases from J, with 16 bases between. The chain's CDR3 is CSARDRRVVWNEQFF. The CDR3 DNA reads TGCAGTGCTAGAGATAGGCGGGTTGTATGGAATGAGCAGTTCTTC.